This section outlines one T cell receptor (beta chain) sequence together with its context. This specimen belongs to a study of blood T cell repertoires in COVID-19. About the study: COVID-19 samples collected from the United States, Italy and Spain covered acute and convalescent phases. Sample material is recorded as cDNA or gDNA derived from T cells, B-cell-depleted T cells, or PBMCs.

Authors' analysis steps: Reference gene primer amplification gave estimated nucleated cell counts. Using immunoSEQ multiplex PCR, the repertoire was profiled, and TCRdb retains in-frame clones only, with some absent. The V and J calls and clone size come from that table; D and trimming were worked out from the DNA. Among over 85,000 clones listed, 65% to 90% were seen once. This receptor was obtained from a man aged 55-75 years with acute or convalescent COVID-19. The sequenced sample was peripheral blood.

The CDR3 sequence: CASSYPHKYYNEQFF. CDR3 nucleotides: TGTGCCAGCAGTTACCCTCACAAGTATTACAATGAGCAGTTCTTC. The rearrangement links TRBV6-2 or TRBV6-3 to TRBJ2-1, with D hard to call. Germline V CDR1 and CDR2: MNHEY, SVGEGT. The CDR3 spans 15 residues. Deletions cut 2 bases from V and 4 bases from J, with 12 bases between.